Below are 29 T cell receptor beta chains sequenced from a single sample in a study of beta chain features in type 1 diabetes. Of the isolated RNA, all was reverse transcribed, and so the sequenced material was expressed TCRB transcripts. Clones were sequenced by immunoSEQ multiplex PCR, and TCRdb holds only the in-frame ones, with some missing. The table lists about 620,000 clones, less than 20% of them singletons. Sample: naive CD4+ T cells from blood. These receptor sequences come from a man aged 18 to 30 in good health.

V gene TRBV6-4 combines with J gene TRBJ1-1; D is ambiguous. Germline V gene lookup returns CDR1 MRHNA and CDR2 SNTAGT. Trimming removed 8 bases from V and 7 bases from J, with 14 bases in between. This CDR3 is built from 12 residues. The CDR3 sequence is CASSVGSGEAFF. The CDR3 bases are TGTGCCAGCTCCGTGGGGAGCGGTGAAGCTTTCTTT.

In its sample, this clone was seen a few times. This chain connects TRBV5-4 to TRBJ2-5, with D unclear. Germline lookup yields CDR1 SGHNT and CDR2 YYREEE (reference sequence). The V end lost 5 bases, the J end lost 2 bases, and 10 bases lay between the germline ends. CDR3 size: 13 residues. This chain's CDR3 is CASRLLEQETQYF. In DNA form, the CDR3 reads TGTGCCAGCAGACTACTGGAACAAGAGACCCAGTACTTC.

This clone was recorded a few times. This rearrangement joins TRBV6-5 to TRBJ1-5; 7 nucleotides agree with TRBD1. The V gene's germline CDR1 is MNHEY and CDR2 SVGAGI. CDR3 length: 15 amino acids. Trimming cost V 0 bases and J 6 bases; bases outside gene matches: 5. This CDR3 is CASSYSAGGGQPQHF. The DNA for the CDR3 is TGTGCCAGCAGTTACTCGGCAGGGGGAGGTCAGCCCCAGCATTTT.

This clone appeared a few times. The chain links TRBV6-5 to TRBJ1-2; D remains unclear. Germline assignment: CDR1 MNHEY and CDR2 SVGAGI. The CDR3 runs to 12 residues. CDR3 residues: CATDDGSYGYTF. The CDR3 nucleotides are TGTGCAACCGATGACGGTAGCTATGGCTACACCTTC.

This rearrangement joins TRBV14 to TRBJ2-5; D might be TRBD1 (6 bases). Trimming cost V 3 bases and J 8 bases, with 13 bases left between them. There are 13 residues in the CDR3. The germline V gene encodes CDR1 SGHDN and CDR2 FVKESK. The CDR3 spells CASSHGQGRTQYF. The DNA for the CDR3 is TGTGCCAGCAGCCATGGCCAGGGGCGAACCCAGTACTTC.

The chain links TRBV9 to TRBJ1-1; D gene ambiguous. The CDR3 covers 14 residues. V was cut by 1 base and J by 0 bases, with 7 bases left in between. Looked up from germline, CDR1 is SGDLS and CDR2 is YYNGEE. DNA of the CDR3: TGTGCCAGCAGCGTAAAGGGAATGAACACTGAAGCTTTCTTT. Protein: CASSVKGMNTEAFF.

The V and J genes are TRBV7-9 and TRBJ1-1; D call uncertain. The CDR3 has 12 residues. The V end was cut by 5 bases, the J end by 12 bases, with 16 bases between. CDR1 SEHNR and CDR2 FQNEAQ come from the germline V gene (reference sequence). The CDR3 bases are TGTGCCAGCAGCCCGACCGGGCAGTCAACTTTCTTT. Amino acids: CASSPTGQSTFF.

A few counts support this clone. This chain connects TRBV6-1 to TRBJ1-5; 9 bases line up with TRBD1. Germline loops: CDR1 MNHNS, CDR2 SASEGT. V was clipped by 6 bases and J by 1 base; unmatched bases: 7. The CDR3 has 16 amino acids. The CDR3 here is CASRELQGASNQPQHF. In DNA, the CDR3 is TGTGCCAGCAGGGAACTACAGGGGGCGAGCAATCAGCCCCAGCATTTT.

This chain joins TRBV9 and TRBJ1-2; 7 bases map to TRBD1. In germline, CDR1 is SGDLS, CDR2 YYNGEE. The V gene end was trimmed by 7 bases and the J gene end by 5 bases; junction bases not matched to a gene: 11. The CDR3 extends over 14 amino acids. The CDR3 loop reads CASARQGSGYGYTF. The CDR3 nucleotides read TGTGCCAGCGCTCGACAGGGCTCCGGTTATGGCTACACCTTC. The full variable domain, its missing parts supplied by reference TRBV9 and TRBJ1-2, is DSGVTQTPKHLITATGQRVTLRCSPRSGDLSVYWYQQSLDQGLQFLIQYYNGEERAKGNILERFSAQQFPDLHSELNLSSLELGDSALYFCASARQGSGYGYTFGSGTRLTVV.

The CDR3 protein is CASSSTGVAKNIQYF. The CDR3 nucleotides are TGTGCCAGCAGCTCGACAGGGGTAGCCAAAAACATTCAGTACTTC. The chain uses TRBV5-6 and TRBJ2-4; the match to TRBD1 covers 8 bases. The CDR3 runs to 15 residues. Germline CDR1 SGHDT, CDR2 YYEEEE. J gave up 0 bases and V 3 bases, and 2 bases lay outside the gene matches. Based on the CDR3 plus reference TRBV5-6 and TRBJ2-4, the full variable domain is DAGVTQSPTHLIKTRGQQVTLRCSPKSGHDTVSWYQQALGQGPQFIFQYYEEEERQRGNFPDRFSGHQFPNYSSELNVNALLLGDSALYLCASSSTGVAKNIQYFGAGTRLSVL.

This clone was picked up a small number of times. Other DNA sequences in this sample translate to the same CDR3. CDR3 sequence: CASSFPARETQYF. The DNA of the CDR3 is TGTGCCAGCAGCTTTCCGGCGAGGGAGACCCAGTACTTC. The chain links TRBV7-2 to TRBJ2-5, with no clear D. The V and J ends lost 3 bases and 5 bases respectively, with 10 bases between them. CDR1 and CDR2 from the germline V gene are SGHTA and FQGNSA. The CDR3 loop spans 13 amino acids.

CDR3 loop: CASSPRNRHGDEQFF. The CDR3 DNA reads TGTGCCAGCAGCCCAAGGAATCGACACGGGGATGAGCAGTTCTTC. The chain carries TRBV6-5 and TRBJ2-1; weak D call: TRBD2 (5 bases). Trimming removed 6 bases from V and 8 bases from J, with 20 bases in between. This CDR3 has 15 residues. Germline CDR1 and CDR2: MNHEY and SVGAGI.

The CDR3 nucleotides read TGTGCCAGCTCACTTAACTCAAGCCCTGGGGCTAACTATGGCTACACCTTC. It specifies CASSLNSSPGANYGYTF. V usage is TRBV18 and J usage is TRBJ1-2; D gene ambiguous. Trimming stripped 4 bases from V and 0 bases from J, with 18 bases between. Looked up from germline, CDR1 is KGHSH and CDR2 is LQKENI. CDR3 size: 17 residues.

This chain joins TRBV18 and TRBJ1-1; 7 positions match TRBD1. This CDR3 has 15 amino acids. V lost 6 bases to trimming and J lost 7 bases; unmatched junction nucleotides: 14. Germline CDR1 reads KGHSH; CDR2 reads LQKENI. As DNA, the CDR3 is TGTGCCAGCTCTCCAAGGGCAACAGGGGAGGGTGAAGCTTTCTTT. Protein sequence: CASSPRATGEGEAFF.

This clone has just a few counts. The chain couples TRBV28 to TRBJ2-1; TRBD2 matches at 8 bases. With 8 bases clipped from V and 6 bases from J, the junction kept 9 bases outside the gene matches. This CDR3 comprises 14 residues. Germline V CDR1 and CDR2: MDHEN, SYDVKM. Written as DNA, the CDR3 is TGTGCCAGCCTCGGCCTGGGGACTAGCAATGAGCAGTTCTTC. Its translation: CASLGLGTSNEQFF.

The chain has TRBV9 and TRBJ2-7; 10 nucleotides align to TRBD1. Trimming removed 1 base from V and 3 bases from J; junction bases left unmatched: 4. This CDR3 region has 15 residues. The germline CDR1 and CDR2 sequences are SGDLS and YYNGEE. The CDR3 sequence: CASSVMGQGFYEQYF. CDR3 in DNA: TGTGCCAGCAGCGTAATGGGACAGGGGTTCTACGAGCAGTACTTC.

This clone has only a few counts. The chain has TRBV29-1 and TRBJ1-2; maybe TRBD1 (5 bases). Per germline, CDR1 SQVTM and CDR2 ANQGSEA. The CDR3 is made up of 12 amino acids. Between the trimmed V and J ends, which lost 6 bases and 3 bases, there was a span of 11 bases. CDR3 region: CSVVPGHYGYTF. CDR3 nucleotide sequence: TGCAGCGTAGTACCGGGACACTATGGCTACACCTTC.

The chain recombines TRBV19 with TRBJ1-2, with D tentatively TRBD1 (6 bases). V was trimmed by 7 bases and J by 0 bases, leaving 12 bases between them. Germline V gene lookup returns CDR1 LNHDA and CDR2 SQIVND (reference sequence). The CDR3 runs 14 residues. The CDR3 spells CASTKDRTNYGYTF. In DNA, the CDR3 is TGTGCCAGTACCAAAGACAGGACTAACTATGGCTACACCTTC.

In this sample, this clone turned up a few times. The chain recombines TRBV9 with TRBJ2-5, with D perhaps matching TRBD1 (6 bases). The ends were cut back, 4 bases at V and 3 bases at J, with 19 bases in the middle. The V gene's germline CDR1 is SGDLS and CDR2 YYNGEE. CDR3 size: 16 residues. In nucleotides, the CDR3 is TGTGCCAGCAGCACCACCCCGGCAGGGGCAGAAGAGACCCAGTACTTC. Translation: CASSTTPAGAEETQYF.

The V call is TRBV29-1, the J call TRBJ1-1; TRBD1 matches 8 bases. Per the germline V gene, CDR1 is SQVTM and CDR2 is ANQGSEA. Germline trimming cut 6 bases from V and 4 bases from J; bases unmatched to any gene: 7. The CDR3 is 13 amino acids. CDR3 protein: CSVGQGWFTEAFF. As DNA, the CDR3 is TGCAGCGTCGGACAGGGATGGTTCACTGAAGCTTTCTTT.

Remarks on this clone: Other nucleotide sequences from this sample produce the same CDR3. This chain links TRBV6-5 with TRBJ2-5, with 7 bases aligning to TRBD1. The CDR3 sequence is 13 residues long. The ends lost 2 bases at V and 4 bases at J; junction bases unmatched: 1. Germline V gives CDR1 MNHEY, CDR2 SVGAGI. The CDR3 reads CASSYPGGETQYF. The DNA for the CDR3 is TGTGCCAGCAGTTACCCAGGGGGAGAGACCCAGTACTTC.

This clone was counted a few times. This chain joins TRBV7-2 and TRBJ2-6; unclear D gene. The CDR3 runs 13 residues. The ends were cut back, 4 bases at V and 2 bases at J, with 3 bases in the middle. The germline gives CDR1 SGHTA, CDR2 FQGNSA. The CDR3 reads CASSSAGANVLTF. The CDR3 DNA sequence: TGTGCCAGCAGCTCTGCTGGGGCCAACGTCCTGACTTTC.

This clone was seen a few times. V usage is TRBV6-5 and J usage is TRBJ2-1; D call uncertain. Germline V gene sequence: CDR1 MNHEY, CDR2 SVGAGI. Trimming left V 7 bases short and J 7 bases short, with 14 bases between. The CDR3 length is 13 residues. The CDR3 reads CASTSRLVNEQFF. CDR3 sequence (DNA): TGTGCCAGCACTTCCCGACTGGTGAATGAGCAGTTCTTC.

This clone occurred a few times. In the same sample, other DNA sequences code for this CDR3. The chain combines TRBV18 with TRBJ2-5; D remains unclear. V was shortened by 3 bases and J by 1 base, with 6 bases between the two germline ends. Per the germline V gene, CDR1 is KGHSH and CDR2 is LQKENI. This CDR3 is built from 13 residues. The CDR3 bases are TGTGCCAGCTCACCTCGTGTCCAAGAGACCCAGTACTTC. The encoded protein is CASSPRVQETQYF.

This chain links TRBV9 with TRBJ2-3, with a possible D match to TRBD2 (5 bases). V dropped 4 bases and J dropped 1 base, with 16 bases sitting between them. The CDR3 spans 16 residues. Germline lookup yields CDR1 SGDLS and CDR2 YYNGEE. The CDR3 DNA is TGTGCCAGCAGCATCGGACCGACACTAGGCACAGATACGCAGTATTTT. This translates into CASSIGPTLGTDTQYF.

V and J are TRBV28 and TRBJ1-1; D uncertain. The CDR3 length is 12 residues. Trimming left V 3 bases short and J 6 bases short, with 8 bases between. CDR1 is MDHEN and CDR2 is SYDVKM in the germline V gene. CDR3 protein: CASSFLNAEAFF. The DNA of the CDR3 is TGTGCCAGCAGTTTCCTAAATGCTGAAGCTTTCTTT.

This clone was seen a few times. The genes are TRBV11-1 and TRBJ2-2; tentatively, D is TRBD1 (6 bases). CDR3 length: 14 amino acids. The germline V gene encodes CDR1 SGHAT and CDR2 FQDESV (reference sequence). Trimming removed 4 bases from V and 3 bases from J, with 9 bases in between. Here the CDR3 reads CASSYRVDTGELFF. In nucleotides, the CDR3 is TGTGCCAGCAGCTACAGGGTTGACACCGGGGAGCTGTTTTTT. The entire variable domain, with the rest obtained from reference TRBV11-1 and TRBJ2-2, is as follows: EAEVAQSPRYKITEKSQAVAFWCDPISGHATLYWYRQILGQGPELLVQFQDESVVDDSQLPKDRFSAERLKGVDSTLKIQPAELGDSAMYLCASSYRVDTGELFFGEGSRLTVL.

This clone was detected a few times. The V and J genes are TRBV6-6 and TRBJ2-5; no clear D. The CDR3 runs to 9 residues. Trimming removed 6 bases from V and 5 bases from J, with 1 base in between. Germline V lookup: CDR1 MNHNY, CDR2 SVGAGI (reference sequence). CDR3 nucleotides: TGTGCCAGCAGCGAGACCCAGTACTTC. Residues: CASSETQYF.

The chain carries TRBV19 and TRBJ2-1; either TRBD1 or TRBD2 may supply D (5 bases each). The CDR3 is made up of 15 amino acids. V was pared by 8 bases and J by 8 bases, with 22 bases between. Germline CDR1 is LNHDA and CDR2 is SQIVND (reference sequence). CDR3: CASLGAELGFDEQFF. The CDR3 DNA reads TGTGCCAGTCTCGGGGCAGAGTTGGGATTCGATGAGCAGTTCTTC.